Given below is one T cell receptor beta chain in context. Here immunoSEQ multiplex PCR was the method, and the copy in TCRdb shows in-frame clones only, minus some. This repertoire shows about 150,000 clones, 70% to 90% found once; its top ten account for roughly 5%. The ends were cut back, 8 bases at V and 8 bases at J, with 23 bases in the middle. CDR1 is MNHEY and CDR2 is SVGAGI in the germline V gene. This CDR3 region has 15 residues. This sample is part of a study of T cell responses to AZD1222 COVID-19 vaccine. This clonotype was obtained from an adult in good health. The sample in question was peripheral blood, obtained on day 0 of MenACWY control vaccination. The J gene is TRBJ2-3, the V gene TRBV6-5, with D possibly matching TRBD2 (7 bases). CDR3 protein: CASRGAALTELTQYF. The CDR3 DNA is TGTGCCAGCCGGGGGGCCGCCTTGACAGAACTTACGCAGTATTTT.